Presented here are 28 T cell receptor beta chains from one specimen sequenced in a study of T cells after yellow fever vaccination. Via MiXCR, TCRdb re-called the 5' RACE reads, giving one row per CDR3 protein. The repertoire includes around 500,000 distinct CDR3 sequences, 20% to 25% of them detected once, and about 16% sits in the top ten. The sequencing used PBMCs, collected approximately 20 days after the first yellow fever vaccination. The receptors were gathered from a man aged 18 to 30 who received the YFV17D yellow fever vaccine.

V gene TRBV7-3 combines with J gene TRBJ2-1; D possibly uses TRBD1 or TRBD2 (7 bases each). The CDR3 has 15 residues. V lost 5 bases, J lost 2 bases, and 13 bases lay in between. From germline, CDR1 is SGHTA and CDR2 FQGTGA. Written as DNA, the CDR3 is TGTGCCAGCAGCCAGGGGGGGGACACCTACAATGAGCAGTTCTTC. It codes for CASSQGGDTYNEQFF.

This clonotype was counted once. V usage is TRBV6-1 and J usage is TRBJ2-2; D not resolved. The V and J ends lost 7 bases and 2 bases respectively, with 11 bases between them. This CDR3 is 14 amino acids long. Germline-derived CDR1 and CDR2 are MNHNS and SASEGT. CDR3 loop: CASTRVHNTGELFF. The CDR3 DNA reads TGTGCCAGCACGAGAGTACATAACACCGGGGAGCTGTTTTTT.

The chain employs TRBV3-1 and TRBJ2-3; 9 bases align to TRBD2. The CDR3 is made up of 15 amino acids. Looked up from germline, CDR1 is LGHDT and CDR2 is YNNKEL (reference sequence). The junction had 4 bases not matched to a gene; V was cut back by 5 bases and J by 1 base. CDR3 protein: CASSKRGAGTDTQYF. CDR3 coding DNA: TGTGCCAGCAGCAAGCGGGGGGCGGGCACAGATACGCAGTATTTT.

This clonotype was seen a handful of times. V is TRBV7-9 and J is TRBJ1-4; no reliable D call. The CDR3 extends over 17 amino acids. With 5 bases removed from V and 4 bases from J, the gap between germline ends came to 20 bases. The germline gives CDR1 SEHNR, CDR2 FQNEAQ (reference sequence). The CDR3 loop reads CASSLIAAGRHNEKLFF. The DNA for the CDR3 is TGTGCCAGCAGCCTAATCGCAGCGGGCCGGCATAATGAAAAACTGTTTTTT.

This clonotype was found a few times. This chain links TRBV13 with TRBJ1-6; D gene ambiguous. The V end was cut by 5 bases, the J end by 7 bases, with 21 bases between. Germline V gene data show CDR1 as PRHDT and CDR2 as FYEKMQ (reference sequence). The CDR3 length is 17 residues. DNA of the CDR3: TGTGCCAGCAGCCAACGACCAGGAGACTTTACCAATTCACCCCTCCACTTT. Its protein is CASSQRPGDFTNSPLHF.

This clonotype was detected only a few times. The chain employs TRBV3-1 and TRBJ2-2, with D tentatively TRBD2 (6 bases). This CDR3 spans 16 amino acids. The V end was cut by 1 base, the J end by 0 bases, with 9 bases between. Germline V lookup: CDR1 LGHDT, CDR2 YNNKEL (reference sequence). CDR3 amino acids: CASSQAGGSNTGELFF. CDR3 DNA: TGTGCCAGCAGCCAAGCTGGGGGGTCGAACACCGGGGAGCTGTTTTTT.

This rearrangement joins TRBV5-6 to TRBJ2-5, with 9 bases lining up with TRBD1. V lost 2 bases to trimming and J lost 4 bases; unmatched junction nucleotides: 9. The CDR3 extends over 16 amino acids. Germline CDR1 is SGHDT and CDR2 is YYEEEE. As DNA, the CDR3 is TGTGCCAGCAGCTTACGGACAGGGGCAAGAGGAGAGACCCAGTACTTC. It codes for CASSLRTGARGETQYF.

This chain connects TRBV3-1 to TRBJ1-6; D uncertain. The CDR3 sequence is 13 residues long. V was shortened by 1 base and J by 6 bases, with 4 bases between the two germline ends. Germline V gene data show CDR1 as LGHDT and CDR2 as YNNKEL (reference sequence). The CDR3: CASSQGANSPLHF. The CDR3 DNA is TGTGCCAGCAGCCAAGGAGCTAATTCACCCCTCCACTTT.

The chain couples TRBV7-2 to TRBJ2-3; TRBD2 agrees at 9 bases. The junction had 12 bases not matched to a gene; V was cut back by 5 bases and J by 3 bases. From germline, CDR1 is SGHTA and CDR2 FQGNSA. This CDR3 has 17 amino acids. DNA for the CDR3: TGTGCCAGCAGCCCTTACCCCCAGCGGGGGGCGACAGATACGCAGTATTTT. Translated: CASSPYPQRGATDTQYF.

This clonotype was seen repeatedly, ten times or more. The chain carries TRBV7-2 and TRBJ2-7, with D possibly being TRBD1 (5 bases). Germline V gene data show CDR1 as SGHTA and CDR2 as FQGNSA. The V and J ends lost 3 bases and 2 bases respectively, with 8 bases between them. This CDR3 region has 13 residues. This CDR3 reads CASSFTGAYEQYF. As DNA, the CDR3 is TGTGCCAGCAGCTTTACAGGAGCCTACGAGCAGTACTTC.

V and J are TRBV7-2 and TRBJ2-1; D not resolved. The CDR3 covers 12 residues. Germline V gene lookup returns CDR1 SGHTA and CDR2 FQGNSA. The V gene lost 3 bases and the J gene lost 9 bases, with 9 bases spanning the gap. CDR3 amino acids: CTSSLFSFEQFF. The CDR3 region has the DNA TGTACCAGCAGCTTGTTTTCCTTTGAGCAGTTCTTC.

The chain recombines TRBV7-3 with TRBJ2-1; D unresolved. V was shortened by 1 base and J by 9 bases, with 10 bases between the two germline ends. The CDR3 is 13 residues long. Germline V gene lookup returns CDR1 SGHTA and CDR2 FQGTGA. In DNA, the CDR3 is TGTGCCAGCAGCTTAAGCACCTCGGGTGAGCAGTTCTTC. As protein: CASSLSTSGEQFF.

The chain carries TRBV5-4 and TRBJ2-3; TRBD1 aligns across 10 bases. Losses at the gene ends were 1 base for V and 2 bases for J; bases not matched to a gene: 10. CDR1 SGHNT and CDR2 YYREEE come from the germline V gene (reference sequence). CDR3 length: 18 amino acids. The CDR3 DNA follows: TGTGCCAGCAGCTTGATAGGCGGAGACAGGGGGCTCACAGATACGCAGTATTTT. This gives the protein CASSLIGGDRGLTDTQYF.

The V and J genes are TRBV20-1 and TRBJ2-1, with D perhaps given as TRBD1 or TRBD2 (5 bases each). Looked up from germline, CDR1 is DFQATT and CDR2 is SNEGSKA (reference sequence). V lost 5 bases and J lost 6, with 11 bases in between. The CDR3 covers 12 residues. For the CDR3, the DNA is TGCAGTGCTCGGGACCCCCTCAATGAGCAGTTCTTC. This translates into CSARDPLNEQFF.

V and J are TRBV5-6 and TRBJ2-1; D possibly uses TRBD1 or TRBD2 (5 bases each). CDR3 length: 12 residues. Germline lookup yields CDR1 SGHDT and CDR2 YYEEEE. V lost 4 bases and J 15 bases, leaving 17 bases between the germline ends. In DNA form, the CDR3 reads TGTGCCAGCAGCCGATCGGGACCGCTCTCGTTCTTC. Amino acids: CASSRSGPLSFF.

J is TRBJ2-3 and V is TRBV4-3; 11 nucleotides align to TRBD2. The germline CDR1 and CDR2 sequences are LGHNA and YSLEER. V was clipped by 1 base and J by 6 bases; unmatched bases: 6. The CDR3 is made up of 16 amino acids. In DNA, the CDR3 is TGCGCCAGCAGCCAAGGCCGGCTAGCGGGGGGTGATACGCAGTATTTT. As protein: CASSQGRLAGGDTQYF.

This clonotype was observed a few times. The CDR3 DNA sequence: TGCGCCAGCAGCGACGGACTAGGGCCCCAGCATTTT. It codes for CASSDGLGPQHF. The chain joins TRBV5-1 to TRBJ1-5; unclear D gene. Germline V CDR1 and CDR2: SGHRS, YFSETQ. The ends were cut back, 4 bases at V and 9 bases at J, with 11 bases in the middle. The CDR3 totals 12 residues.

The chain recombines TRBV29-1 with TRBJ2-3, with TRBD2 identical over 9 bases. Trimming cost V 4 bases and J 2 bases; bases outside gene matches: 7. This CDR3 region has 15 residues. Germline V gene data show CDR1 as SQVTM and CDR2 as ANQGSEA. The CDR3 loop is CSVVLAGPDTDTQYF. The DNA for the CDR3 is TGCAGCGTTGTCCTAGCGGGACCCGACACAGATACGCAGTATTTT.

The rearrangement joins TRBV6-2 or TRBV6-3 to TRBJ2-7; 12 bases are shared with TRBD1. Unmatched junction bases numbered 2, after V lost 10 bases and J lost 4 bases. The CDR3 runs 12 residues. Germline CDR1 MNHEY, CDR2 SVGEGT. CDR3 sequence (DNA): TGTGCCACGGGACAGGGGGCTTACGAGCAGTACTTC. Protein: CATGQGAYEQYF.

The chain carries TRBV11-2 and TRBJ1-2, with 10 bases identical to TRBD1. CDR1 SGHAT and CDR2 FQNNGV come from the germline V gene. The CDR3 is 13 residues long. Trimming removed 4 bases from V and 12 bases from J; junction bases left unmatched: 8. The CDR3 coding sequence is TGTGCCAGCAGCTCCCTAGGAGGGACAGGGGACACCTTC. Its protein is CASSSLGGTGDTF.

CDR3 sequence reads: CASSLMVGAGANVLTF. In DNA form, the CDR3 reads TGTGCCAGCAGCCTCATGGTAGGGGCTGGGGCCAACGTCCTGACTTTC. The V gene is TRBV7-3, the J gene TRBJ2-6, with D possibly being TRBD1 (5 bases). The CDR3 sequence is 16 residues long. V shed 5 bases and J shed 2 bases, with 13 bases lying between them. From germline, CDR1 is SGHTA and CDR2 FQGTGA.

There are a few counts of this clonotype. The rearrangement links TRBV6-4 to TRBJ2-7, with D uncertain. V was clipped by 4 bases and J by 4 bases, with 14 bases between them. The length of the CDR3 is 14 residues. Looked up from germline, CDR1 is MRHNA and CDR2 is SNTAGT. For the CDR3, the DNA is TGTGCCAGCAGTGCAACCCGCGGTAGTTACGAGCAGTACTTC. Protein: CASSATRGSYEQYF.

This clonotype was seen at least ten times. The V call is TRBV6-1, the J call TRBJ1-1, with TRBD1 matching 7 bases. Germline CDR1 and CDR2: MNHNS and SASEGT. The CDR3 length is 17 residues. Losses at the gene ends were 3 bases for V and 1 base for J; bases not matched to a gene: 11. The CDR3 region has the DNA TGTGCCAGCAGTGAGGGGCCATACAGGGGCAAGAACACTGAAGCTTTCTTT. It specifies CASSEGPYRGKNTEAFF.

This clonotype was counted between two and nine times. This chain joins TRBV5-1 and TRBJ1-5, with a tentative D call TRBD1 (5 bases). Germline V lookup: CDR1 SGHRS, CDR2 YFSETQ. The CDR3 consists of 15 residues. Trimming left V 0 bases short and J 7 bases short, with 14 bases between. The CDR3 spells CASSLEGYWEQPQHF. CDR3 in DNA: TGCGCCAGCAGCTTGGAGGGGTACTGGGAACAGCCCCAGCATTTT.

The chain is built from TRBV15 and TRBJ1-6; tentative D call: TRBD1 (5 bases). The CDR3 length is 15 residues. Germline V gives CDR1 LNHNV, CDR2 YYDKDF (reference sequence). V lost 0 bases, J lost 9 bases, and 12 bases lay in between. The CDR3 nucleotides are TGTGCCACCAGCAGAGATCCCCAGGGAACTTCACCCCTCCACTTT. Amino acid sequence: CATSRDPQGTSPLHF.

This clonotype was detected only a few times. The chain joins TRBV6-2 or TRBV6-3 to TRBJ2-1; D is undetermined. The CDR3 has 14 residues. Germline CDR1 and CDR2: MNHEY and SVGEGT. V dropped 4 bases and J dropped 0 bases, with 7 bases sitting between them. This CDR3 is CASSFVSSYNEQFF. In DNA, the CDR3 is TGTGCCAGCAGTTTCGTTAGCTCCTACAATGAGCAGTTCTTC.

In its sample, this clonotype was seen a few times. The chain has TRBV12-3 or TRBV12-4 and TRBJ2-1; weak D call: TRBD1 (5 bases). The V gene lost 5 bases and the J gene lost 10 bases, with 12 bases spanning the gap. This CDR3 region has 12 residues. The CDR3 loop reads CASSKRGHEQFF. In nucleotides, the CDR3 is TGTGCCAGCAGTAAAAGAGGACACGAGCAGTTCTTC.

This clonotype has a count of ten or more. The chain joins TRBV2 to TRBJ2-5; tentative D call: TRBD1 (6 bases). V gave up 5 bases and J gave up 0 bases, with 10 bases separating them. CDR1 and CDR2 (germline): SNHLY, FYNNEI. This CDR3 spans 14 amino acids. DNA for the CDR3: TGTGCCAGCAGTCTCGGACAGTACCAAGAGACCCAGTACTTC. Its protein is CASSLGQYQETQYF.